This TCR beta chain was sequenced for a study of blood T cell repertoires in COVID-19. Assay used: immunoSEQ multiplex PCR; TCRdb lists only in-frame clones, some missing. Of about 150,000 clones detected, more than 65% appear once; the ten largest clones hold about 3.9%. Unmatched junction bases numbered 2, after V lost 1 base and J lost 7 bases. This CDR3 region has 15 residues. Looked up from germline, CDR1 is SGHVS and CDR2 is FQNEAQ. The chain uses TRBV7-8 and TRBJ2-1; TRBD1 matches 12 bases. The sequence was collected from a man in his 60s with acute or convalescent COVID-19. The material sequenced was peripheral blood. The CDR3, as DNA: TGTGCCAGCAGCTTAGGGGGACAGGGGGCGAATGAGCAGTTCTTC. Translated: CASSLGGQGANEQFF.